Presented here are 32 T cell receptor beta chains from one specimen sequenced in a study of Graves' ophthalmopathy and Graves' hyperthyroidism. RNA transcripts provided the template for amplifying TCR beta CDR3 regions. Second-round multiplex PCR followed a first-round RT-PCR using HTBI primers. TCRdb fed the multiplex PCR reads into MiXCR, producing one record per CDR3 protein. This table has 660,000 or so distinct CDR3 sequences, about two fifths appearing once. Material for sequencing was peripheral blood. The receptors were sampled from an adult man with Graves' ophthalmopathy.

As for this clonotype: This is likely a read error, given that the CDR3 carries no conserved phenylalanine or tryptophan at its end. The chain's CDR3 is CASSFGQGNQPQHL. The CDR3 coding sequence is TGTGCCAGCAGCTTTGGACAGGGGAATCAGCCCCAGCATCTT. The rearrangement links TRBV5-5 to TRBJ1-5; 9 nucleotides align to TRBD1. Germline assignment: CDR1 SGHKS and CDR2 YYEKEE (reference sequence). The junction had 1 base not matched to a gene; V was cut back by 2 bases and J by 4 bases. The length of the CDR3 is 14 residues.

The table lists this clonotype with many counts. This sequence joins TRBV12-5 and TRBJ2-7, with unresolved D. Per germline, CDR1 LGHNT and CDR2 FRNRAP. Trimming removed 5 bases from V and 0 bases from J, with 5 bases in between. The CDR3 covers 12 residues. CDR3 in amino acids: CASGPGSYEQYF. The DNA of the CDR3 is TGTGCTAGTGGTCCCGGCTCCTACGAGCAGTACTTC.

This clonotype has ten or more counts. As DNA, the CDR3 is TGTGCCAGCAGCTTGCGGCTAGCCTCTGGCGAGCAGTACTTC. This encodes CASSLRLASGEQYF. The J gene is TRBJ2-7, the V gene TRBV11-3; maybe TRBD2 (5 bases). Germline values: CDR1 SGHNT, CDR2 YENEEA. CDR3 size: 14 residues. The V end lost 3 bases, the J end lost 6 bases, and 15 bases lay between the germline ends.

This clonotype showed up just a few times. The V and J genes are TRBV2 and TRBJ2-7, with 12 bases that match TRBD2. CDR1 and CDR2 (germline): SNHLY, FYNNEI. Trimming took 6 bases from V and 5 from J; bases not matched to a gene: 14. This CDR3 region has 17 residues. The CDR3 is CASSLAPLAGGSHEQYF. CDR3 DNA: TGTGCCAGCAGCCTGGCCCCACTAGCGGGGGGTTCCCACGAGCAGTACTTC.

The table lists this clonotype with many counts. The chain combines TRBV12-3 or TRBV12-4 with TRBJ2-2; D call uncertain. The ends were cut back, 6 bases at V and 3 bases at J, with 8 bases in the middle. This CDR3 is built from 13 residues. As DNA, the CDR3 is TGTGCCAGCAGCAGCGTCGACACCGGGGAGCTGTTTTTT. As protein: CASSSVDTGELFF.

This clonotype was observed many times. The chain carries TRBV7-9 and TRBJ1-2; D gene unclear. The CDR3 covers 14 residues. V dropped 1 base and J dropped 3 bases, with 9 bases sitting between them. Germline values: CDR1 SEHNR, CDR2 FQNEAQ (reference sequence). CDR3 region: CASSLGVGHYGYTF. CDR3 in DNA: TGTGCCAGCAGCTTAGGTGTGGGCCACTATGGCTACACCTTC.

This clonotype was seen a handful of times. The V call is TRBV6-2 or TRBV6-3, the J call TRBJ2-7, with D tentatively TRBD1 or TRBD2 (5 bases each). V lost 5 bases, J lost 5 bases, and 16 bases lay in between. Germline CDR1 reads MNHEY; CDR2 reads SVGEGT. CDR3 length: 14 amino acids. As DNA, the CDR3 is TGTGCCAGCAGTGGCCGGGGCCTCCTTGACGAGCAGTACTTC. Translated, it gives CASSGRGLLDEQYF.

This clonotype was seen just once. The J gene is TRBJ1-1, the V gene TRBV25-1; TRBD1 aligns across 7 bases. The J segment lost 8 bases and the V segment lost 8 bases, leaving 8 bases of the junction unmatched. CDR1 and CDR2 (germline): MGHDK, SYGVNS. This CDR3 has 12 residues. The CDR3 sequence: CASLETGREAFF. CDR3 nucleotides: TGTGCCAGCTTGGAGACAGGGCGGGAAGCTTTCTTT.

In this sample, this clonotype turned up a few times. The chain has TRBV6-5 and TRBJ1-4; 8 bases match TRBD1. V lost 9 bases to trimming and J lost 6 bases; unmatched junction nucleotides: 9. Per the germline V gene, CDR1 is MNHEY and CDR2 is SVGAGI. The CDR3 is made up of 14 amino acids. The CDR3 bases are TGTGCCAGTAATACCGGGACAGGAGATGAAAAACTGTTTTTT. Residues: CASNTGTGDEKLFF.

Many counts were recorded for this clonotype. The gene calls are TRBV7-2 and TRBJ1-3; D is unclear. CDR3 length: 15 residues. The germline V gene has CDR1 SGHTA and CDR2 FQGNSA. Trimming shortened V by 0 bases and J by 5 bases, and 11 bases separated the two germline ends. The CDR3 nucleotides are TGTGCCAGCAGCTTAGCGTTGGCTACGAGAAACACCATATATTTT. This translates into CASSLALATRNTIYF.

In this sample, this clonotype turned up many times. The J gene is TRBJ2-7, the V gene TRBV20-1, with 12 bases fitting TRBD1. Losses at the gene ends were 5 bases for V and 2 bases for J; bases not matched to a gene: 4. Germline V gene lookup returns CDR1 DFQATT and CDR2 SNEGSKA (reference sequence). The CDR3 length is 14 residues. The chain's CDR3 is CSAPRDRGPYEQYF. The CDR3 nucleotides are TGCAGTGCTCCGCGGGACAGGGGGCCCTACGAGCAGTACTTC.

In regard to this clonotype: The junction departs from the called germline gene at one end, perhaps through a read error. The chain joins TRBV24-1 to TRBJ2-7; 9 nucleotides align to TRBD2. CDR1 KGHDR and CDR2 SFDVKD come from the germline V gene. The CDR3 is 17 residues long. In DNA, the CDR3 is TGTGCCACTAGGACTAGCGTTGAAGATCGGCTGACCTACGAGCGGTACTTC. Its translation: CATRTSVEDRLTYERYF.

This chain links TRBV10-3 with TRBJ1-1, with 8 bases matching TRBD1. The germline CDR1 and CDR2 sequences are ENHRY and SYGVKD. Germline trimming cut 2 bases from V and 4 bases from J; bases unmatched to any gene: 3. The CDR3 runs 14 residues. The CDR3 spells CAISERTGSTEAFF. The CDR3 bases are TGTGCCATCAGTGAGCGGACAGGGAGCACTGAAGCTTTCTTT.

With regard to this clonotype: This could be a read error, since a much larger clone is one nucleotide away. The rearrangement uses TRBV2 and TRBJ1-3, with D unresolved. Germline CDR1 reads SNHLY; CDR2 reads FYNNEI. CDR3 length: 15 amino acids. The V end was cut by 4 bases, the J end by 0 bases, with 10 bases between. CDR3 sequence: CASSASQNSGNTIYF. The CDR3 nucleotides read TGTGCCAGCAGTGCTTCACAGAACTCTGGAAACACCATATATTTT.

The CDR3 DNA reads TGTGCCAGCAGCTTAGGACAGGGGCGCAATGAGCAGTTCTTC. Translating it yields CASSLGQGRNEQFF. The chain uses TRBV5-6 and TRBJ2-1; 9 bases are shared with TRBD1. V gave up 2 bases and J gave up 6 bases; unmatched junction bases: 3. The CDR3 contains 14 residues. From germline, CDR1 is SGHDT and CDR2 YYEEEE.

There are many counts of this clonotype. The chain couples TRBV5-6 to TRBJ1-2; tentative D call: TRBD1 (5 bases). This CDR3 is built from 12 residues. Trimming cost V 5 bases and J 7 bases, with 12 bases left between them. CDR1 is SGHDT, CDR2 YYEEEE, per germline. The CDR3 loop reads CASSIGTSGYTF. In DNA form, the CDR3 reads TGTGCCAGCAGTATCGGGACGAGTGGCTACACCTTC. Looking up the rest from reference TRBV5-6 and TRBJ1-2 gives the full variable domain: DAGVTQSPTHLIKTRGQQVTLRCSPKSGHDTVSWYQQALGQGPQFIFQYYEEEERQRGNFPDRFSGHQFPNYSSELNVNALLLGDSALYLCASSIGTSGYTFGSGTRLTVV.

This clonotype was seen many times. The chain combines TRBV7-9 with TRBJ2-5; D is perhaps TRBD1 (5 bases). The CDR3 consists of 13 residues. Trimming removed 3 bases at V and 9 bases at J, with 14 bases between. Germline CDR1 reads SEHNR; CDR2 reads FQNEAQ (reference sequence). The CDR3 bases are TGTGCCAGCAGCTTCCCGGCGTCCAGGGCCCAGTACTTC. It specifies CASSFPASRAQYF.

This clonotype has a count of ten or more. This sequence joins TRBV10-3 and TRBJ2-7; 9 positions agree with TRBD1. The CDR3 has 21 residues. In germline, CDR1 is ENHRY, CDR2 SYGVKD. V dropped 0 bases and J dropped 2; count of bases not matched to a gene: 20. CDR3 sequence: CAISESTGTGIPPQATYEQYF. The CDR3 DNA follows: TGTGCCATCAGTGAGTCCACCGGGACAGGGATCCCTCCCCAAGCGACCTACGAGCAGTACTTC.

Regarding this clonotype: An end of the junction does not agree with germline; a read error may underlie this. The rearrangement joins TRBV7-9 to TRBJ2-5; D unresolved. Germline V gene sequence: CDR1 SEHNR, CDR2 FQNEAQ (reference sequence). This CDR3 is 14 amino acids long. The CDR3 protein is CACSLYVGEETQYF. CDR3 bases: TGTGCCTGCAGCTTATACGTGGGTGAAGAGACCCAGTACTTC. The entire variable domain, with the rest obtained from reference TRBV7-9 and TRBJ2-5, is as follows: DTGVSQNPRHKITKRGQNVTFRCDPISEHNRLYWYRQTLGQGPEFLTYFQNEAQLEKSRLLSDRFSAERPKGSFSTLEIQRTEQGDSAMYLCACSLYVGEETQYFGPGTRLLVL.

The table lists this clonotype with many counts. The chain combines TRBV9 with TRBJ1-6; 10 nucleotides align to TRBD1. The CDR3 is 16 residues long. Germline V gives CDR1 SGDLS, CDR2 YYNGEE. V was clipped by 0 bases and J by 10 bases; unmatched bases: 7. CDR3 bases: TGTGCCAGCAGCGTAGAAGGGGGGACAGGGGAATCACCCCTCCACTTT. Encoded protein: CASSVEGGTGESPLHF.

This clonotype was picked up many times. V gene TRBV7-2 combines with J gene TRBJ1-1; the D is unclear. The CDR3 is 15 amino acids. V lost 1 base, J lost 0 bases, and 9 bases lay in between. Germline V gives CDR1 SGHTA, CDR2 FQGNSA. CDR3 DNA: TGTGCCAGCAGCTTAGTTGCGAACATGAACACTGAAGCTTTCTTT. Its translation is CASSLVANMNTEAFF.

Of note for this clonotype: This may be a read error: a much more frequent sequence differs by one nucleotide. This chain uses TRBV24-1 with TRBJ1-2, with D perhaps TRBD1 (6 bases). Germline V lookup: CDR1 KGHDR, CDR2 SFDVKD. Trimming stripped 4 bases from V and 8 bases from J, with 13 bases between. The CDR3 runs to 13 residues. CDR3: CATSESQGTGYTF. The CDR3 DNA follows: TGTGCCACCAGTGAATCACAGGGAACCGGCTACACCTTC.

The rearrangement links TRBV3-1 to TRBJ1-6; tentatively, D is TRBD1 (5 bases). The germline V gene has CDR1 LGHDT and CDR2 YNNKEL (reference sequence). This CDR3 is 13 amino acids long. V gave up 1 base and J gave up 14 bases, with 12 bases separating them. The CDR3 DNA follows: TGTGCCAGCAGCCAAGGGAGGGGTAGGTCCCTCCACTTT. This gives the protein CASSQGRGRSLHF.

This clonotype was detected ten times or more. The chain combines TRBV5-1 with TRBJ2-5; possibly TRBD2 for D (5 bases). Trimming left V 7 bases short and J 8 bases short, with 15 bases between. The CDR3 runs to 12 residues. In germline, CDR1 is SGHRS, CDR2 YFSETQ. DNA for the CDR3: TGCGCCAGCGCGGACGGAGCGGATACCCAGTACTTC. This translates into CASADGADTQYF.

Only a few counts were recorded for this clonotype. At one boundary the junction diverges from the germline segment, which might be a read error. The chain employs TRBV7-9 and TRBJ1-1; 7 nucleotides align to TRBD1. Germline-derived CDR1 and CDR2 are SEHNR and FQNEAQ (reference sequence). CDR3 length equals 15 residues. This CDR3 is CASSQYQGVNTEAFF. The DNA of the CDR3 is TGCGCCAGCAGCCAATATCAGGGGGTTAACACTGAAGCTTTCTTT.

This clonotype showed up many times. The rearrangement joins TRBV12-3 or TRBV12-4 to TRBJ1-3; the D is unclear. The CDR3 is 14 residues long. V lost 6 bases and J 0 bases, leaving 9 bases between the germline ends. The CDR3 sequence is CASRTQYSGNTIYF. CDR3 coding DNA: TGTGCCAGCAGAACACAGTACTCTGGAAACACCATATATTTT.

This sequence joins TRBV15 and TRBJ2-3; a weak D match, TRBD2 (5 bases). V dropped 6 bases and J dropped 4 bases, with 14 bases sitting between them. The CDR3 contains 14 residues. Germline V gene lookup returns CDR1 LNHNV and CDR2 YYDKDF (reference sequence). The DNA of the CDR3 is TGTGCCACCAGGGACTTACTACTCCCAGATACGCAGTATTTT. Translating it yields CATRDLLLPDTQYF.

This clonotype was seen many times. The genes are TRBV5-1 and TRBJ1-2; 7 bases are a match to TRBD1. CDR1 SGHRS and CDR2 YFSETQ come from the germline V gene. The length of the CDR3 is 14 residues. V lost 8 bases and J lost 8; bases outside the gene matches: 15. CDR3 region: CASMPRTGAAGYTF. The DNA of the CDR3 is TGCGCCAGTATGCCTAGGACAGGAGCGGCGGGCTACACCTTC.

In this sample, this clonotype turned up many times. This chain links TRBV4-2 with TRBJ2-7; tentative D call: TRBD1 (5 bases). Germline values: CDR1 LGHNA, CDR2 YNFKEQ. V lost 0 bases, J lost 1 base, and 13 bases lay in between. CDR3 length: 16 amino acids. The CDR3 reads CASSQDAGKGSYEQYF. The CDR3 coding sequence is TGTGCCAGCAGCCAAGATGCAGGGAAAGGATCCTACGAGCAGTACTTC.

A word on this clonotype: A much more abundant neighbour one base away suggests this may be a read error. This chain joins TRBV19 and TRBJ2-5; 8 nucleotides line up with TRBD2. CDR3 length equals 14 residues. CDR1 LNHDA and CDR2 SQIVND come from the germline V gene (reference sequence). J gave up 5 bases and V 5 bases, and 7 bases lay outside the gene matches. Here the CDR3 DNA reads TGTGCCAGTAGTCCCCTCCCGGGGGGGGAGACCCAGTACTTC. Translated: CASSPLPGGETQYF.

This clonotype was detected only a few times. The V gene is TRBV4-2, the J gene TRBJ2-7; 9 nucleotides match TRBD1. The CDR3 extends over 18 amino acids. The V segment lost 3 bases and the J segment 2 bases; nucleotides outside the gene matches: 14. The germline V gene has CDR1 LGHNA and CDR2 YNFKEQ. The CDR3 bases are TGTGCCAGCAGCCACAGCTACATGGGACAGGGATCGACCTACGAGCAGTACTTC. Protein sequence: CASSHSYMGQGSTYEQYF.

V is TRBV12-3 or TRBV12-4 and J is TRBJ1-5; the match to TRBD1 covers 7 bases. Unmatched junction bases numbered 6, after V lost 6 bases and J lost 1 base. The CDR3 has 15 amino acids. CDR3: CASRTTGFSNQPQHF. As DNA, the CDR3 is TGTGCCAGCAGAACGACAGGGTTCAGCAATCAGCCCCAGCATTTT.